This T cell receptor (beta chain) originates from a study of shared clonotypes between healthy human individuals. Study overall: Three plates each covered CD4 naive and memory; CD8 naive two, CD8 memory one.

Terminally differentiated effector memory CD45RA+ cells were excluded from the naive CD8 cells, which were CD45RO-negative and positively selected for CCR7. Caucasian adults residing in Nashville, Tennessee made up all the donors. Study-wide results and limits: The study generally estimated greater richness for naive than memory subsets.

Here immunoSEQ multiplex PCR was the method, and the copy in TCRdb shows in-frame clones only, minus some. The profile shows some 2 million clones, approximately 95% of them singletons. CDR1 LNHDA and CDR2 SQIVND come from the germline V gene (reference sequence). The germline V and J ends were trimmed by 3 bases and 8 bases, with 10 bases remaining between them. This CDR3 is 12 amino acids long. In the case of this clone: Its antigen is not known.

V usage is TRBV19 and J usage is TRBJ1-1, with no clear D. The sequenced sample consisted of naive CD8+ T cells sorted from blood. This TCR was recovered from a man aged 18 to 30 in good health. CDR3 residues: CASSMPHEEAFF. The CDR3 region has the DNA TGTGCCAGTAGTATGCCACATGAGGAAGCTTTCTTT. The whole variable domain, remainder taken from reference TRBV19 and TRBJ1-1, is DGGITQSPKYLFRKEGQNVTLSCEQNLNHDAMYWYRQDPGQGLRLIYYSQIVNDFQKGDIAEGYSVSREKKESFPLTVTSAQKNPTAFYLCASSMPHEEAFFGQGTRLTVV.